This TCR beta chain was retrieved from a study of cytomegalovirus exposure and HLA in healthy donors. Germline V gives CDR1 GTSNPN, CDR2 SVGIG (reference sequence). The V gene lost 0 bases and the J gene lost 3 bases, with 15 bases spanning the gap. CDR3 length: 15 residues. In regard to this clone: Antigen unknown.

PCR involved 60 Vbeta and 13 Jbeta primers. Per the original methods: Approximately 87 million unique TCR beta chains, roughly 11 million shared, were counted in a later analysis. Here immunoSEQ multiplex PCR was the method, and the copy in TCRdb shows in-frame clones only, minus some. V and J calls and clone size are copied from that table; D and trimming were computed from the DNA. Among roughly 100,000 clones, roughly 79% were seen once, and the ten largest hold about 5.3%. Study results and limitations: Per published accounts, TCR beta sequences correctly predicted the HLA-A and HLA-B alleles of most subjects.

The sample consisted of PBMCs. This receptor was taken from a male donor in good health and CMV-seronegative. The chain recombines TRBV30 with TRBJ2-7, with D perhaps TRBD1 (5 bases). Written as DNA, the CDR3 is TGTGCCTGGAGTGTACGACCAGGGTCTCTCTACGAGCAGTACTTC. This encodes CAWSVRPGSLYEQYF.